This TCR beta chain was observed in a study of blood T cell repertoires in COVID-19. Study as a whole: Both acute and convalescent COVID-19 samples were obtained from the United States, Italy and Spain.

This table comes from immunoSEQ multiplex PCR, and its TCRdb copy is limited to in-frame clones, with some not included. The repertoire consists of tens of thousands of clones, with 82% occurring once and the leading ten covering roughly a fifth. Trimming at V came to 4 bases and at J to 4 bases, leaving 3 bases not matched to a gene. Germline V gene sequence: CDR1 WNHNN, CDR2 SYGVQD (reference sequence). This CDR3 spans 13 amino acids. This TCR came from a human donor in a cohort sampled during active COVID-19. Sequencing was performed on peripheral blood. The V gene is TRBV10-1, the J gene TRBJ1-1, with 7 bases fitting TRBD1. Here the CDR3 reads CASSGPGGTEAFF. CDR3 bases: TGCGCCAGCAGTGGACCAGGGGGCACTGAAGCTTTCTTT.